Shown below are 30 T cell receptor beta chains from a single sample sequenced in a study of T-cell memory formation after mild COVID-19. MiXCR was run by TCRdb on the 5' RACE reads, yielding one entry per CDR3 protein. The table lists roughly 200,000 distinct CDR3 sequences, over 20% of them singletons. Specimen: PBMCs or a T cell subset sorted from them (not recorded which). The origin of the receptors is an adult woman who had mild COVID-19 (a few samples of this study predate the infection). Cell type and time point are not known.

The J gene is TRBJ2-1, the V gene TRBV3-1, with D possibly being TRBD1 (5 bases). Trimming removed 7 bases from V and 7 bases from J, with 11 bases in between. The CDR3 has 12 amino acids. Germline CDR1 reads LGHDT; CDR2 reads YNNKEL (reference sequence). This CDR3 reads CASTQGVNEQFF. CDR3 in DNA: TGTGCCAGCACTCAAGGGGTAAATGAGCAGTTCTTC.

This clonotype turned up a few times. This chain joins TRBV20-1 and TRBJ1-6; perhaps TRBD1 as D (6 bases). This CDR3 region has 15 residues. From germline, CDR1 is DFQATT and CDR2 SNEGSKA (reference sequence). Trimming stripped 1 base from V and 6 bases from J, with 13 bases between. CDR3 region: CSARGETGANSPLHF. The CDR3 coding sequence is TGCAGTGCTAGAGGAGAGACGGGGGCTAATTCACCCCTCCACTTT.

Many counts were recorded for this clonotype. CDR3 nucleotides: TGTGCCAGCAGTTTTGTGACAGGGCCTCAGCCCCAGCATTTT. As protein: CASSFVTGPQPQHF. This rearrangement joins TRBV28 to TRBJ1-5; the match to TRBD1 covers 7 bases. Per germline, CDR1 MDHEN and CDR2 SYDVKM. The CDR3 is 14 residues long. V lost 3 bases, J lost 6 bases, and 5 bases stayed unmatched. Full variable domain (rest looked up from reference TRBV28 and TRBJ1-5): DVKVTQSSRYLVKRTGEKVFLECVQDMDHENMFWYRQDPGLGLRLIYFSYDVKMKEKGDIPEGYSVSREKKERFSLILESASTNQTSMYLCASSFVTGPQPQHFGDGTRLSIL.

In this sample, this clonotype turned up a few times. The chain recombines TRBV4-1 with TRBJ1-1; the D is unclear. Trimming removed 4 bases at V and 0 bases at J, with 9 bases between. The CDR3 length is 14 residues. Germline CDR1 is MGHRA and CDR2 is YSYEKL. The CDR3 loop is CASSPDPLNTEAFF. Here the CDR3 DNA reads TGCGCCAGCAGCCCAGACCCTTTGAACACTGAAGCTTTCTTT.

The chain links TRBV6-5 to TRBJ2-1; D is unclear. V was shortened by 2 bases and J by 2 bases, with 7 bases between the two germline ends. Germline V lookup: CDR1 MNHEY, CDR2 SVGAGI. The CDR3 runs 14 residues. CDR3 sequence (DNA): TGTGCCAGCAGTTACCTCCTCACCTACAATGAGCAGTTCTTC. Residues: CASSYLLTYNEQFF.

The chain is built from TRBV20-1 and TRBJ1-2; no clear D. CDR1 is DFQATT, CDR2 SNEGSKA, per germline (reference sequence). This CDR3 is 11 amino acids long. Trimming left V 4 bases short and J 4 bases short, with 7 bases between. The CDR3 here is CSATAFYGYTF. The DNA for the CDR3 is TGCAGTGCTACAGCTTTCTATGGCTACACCTTC.

In this sample, this clonotype turned up a few times. The CDR3 loop reads CASSLSGGNNEQFF. The CDR3 DNA is TGTGCCAGCAGCTTGAGCGGGGGTAACAATGAGCAGTTCTTC. This sequence joins TRBV7-8 and TRBJ2-1; 8 nucleotides agree with TRBD2. CDR3 size: 14 residues. V lost 3 bases to trimming and J lost 5 bases; unmatched junction nucleotides: 3. Germline lookup yields CDR1 SGHVS and CDR2 FQNEAQ. The full variable domain, rest sourced from reference TRBV7-8 and TRBJ2-1, is GAGVSQSPRYKVAKRGQDVALRCDPISGHVSLFWYQQALGQGPEFLTYFQNEAQLDKSGLPSDRFFAERPEGSVSTLKIQRTQQEDSAVYLCASSLSGGNNEQFFGPGTRLTVL.

This chain uses TRBV4-1 with TRBJ2-7, with a possible D match to TRBD2 (6 bases). The CDR3 consists of 16 residues. Germline assignment: CDR1 MGHRA and CDR2 YSYEKL. Trimming removed 2 bases from V and 2 bases from J, with 16 bases in between. The CDR3 reads CASSQRGITPPYEQYF. The CDR3 region has the DNA TGCGCCAGCAGCCAACGCGGGATTACACCCCCCTACGAGCAGTACTTC.

The chain joins TRBV6-5 to TRBJ2-1, with 7 nucleotides matching TRBD1. J lost 7 bases, V lost 0 bases, and 0 bases had no gene match. The CDR3 consists of 13 residues. The germline V gene has CDR1 MNHEY and CDR2 SVGAGI. CDR3 loop: CASSYSQGNEQFF. In DNA, the CDR3 is TGTGCCAGCAGTTACTCACAGGGGAATGAGCAGTTCTTC.

V gene TRBV20-1 combines with J gene TRBJ2-1, with D maybe TRBD1 (5 bases). In germline, CDR1 is DFQATT, CDR2 SNEGSKA (reference sequence). With 5 bases removed from V and 0 bases from J, the gap between germline ends came to 8 bases. The length of the CDR3 is 13 residues. This CDR3 is CSARRGSYNEQFF. CDR3 bases: TGCAGTGCTCGAAGGGGCTCCTACAATGAGCAGTTCTTC.

The table lists this clonotype with a count of one. This sequence joins TRBV7-6 and TRBJ2-5, with TRBD2 identical over 13 bases. CDR3 length equals 16 residues. The V gene end was trimmed by 5 bases and the J gene end by 0 bases; junction bases not matched to a gene: 3. Germline-derived CDR1 and CDR2 are SGHVS and FNYEAQ. The DNA for the CDR3 is TGTGCCAGCAGCGGTGGACTAGCGGGAGACCAAGAGACCCAGTACTTC. Amino acids: CASSGGLAGDQETQYF.

V and J are TRBV7-6 and TRBJ2-5, with 11 bases aligning to TRBD2. Germline CDR1 and CDR2: SGHVS and FNYEAQ. J gave up 6 bases and V 4 bases, and 10 bases lay outside the gene matches. The CDR3 is 16 residues long. In DNA, the CDR3 is TGTGCCAGCAGCTCCCGTAGCGGGGGGGTCGGGAAGACCCAGTACTTC. As protein: CASSSRSGGVGKTQYF.

This clonotype has a handful of counts. The CDR3: CASSLTTFSYEQYF. The CDR3 bases are TGTGCCAGCAGTTTAACTACGTTCTCCTACGAGCAGTACTTC. J is TRBJ2-7 and V is TRBV27; D is undetermined. The CDR3 extends over 14 amino acids. Per germline, CDR1 MNHEY and CDR2 SMNVEV (reference sequence). Trimming removed 2 bases at V and 0 bases at J, with 8 bases between.

The chain carries TRBV5-1 and TRBJ1-1; D not certain. The germline gives CDR1 SGHRS, CDR2 YFSETQ. Trimming took 0 bases from V and 4 from J, leaving 10 bases between them. The CDR3 spans 14 residues. The CDR3 protein is CASSLEGRSTEAFF. CDR3 in DNA: TGCGCCAGCAGCTTGGAAGGGCGGTCCACTGAAGCTTTCTTT.

The chain uses TRBV29-1 and TRBJ1-1; 8 nucleotides line up with TRBD1. Germline V gene lookup returns CDR1 SQVTM and CDR2 ANQGSEA. The CDR3 contains 13 residues. The trim removed 5 bases at V and 5 bases at J, leaving 7 bases unmatched. DNA for the CDR3: TGCAGCGTTCTTGGACAGGGAGGAACTGAAGCTTTCTTT. Amino acids: CSVLGQGGTEAFF.

The chain couples TRBV30 to TRBJ2-5; D gene ambiguous. CDR1 is GTSNPN and CDR2 is SVGIG in the germline V gene (reference sequence). V shed 3 bases and J shed 7 bases, with 12 bases lying between them. The length of the CDR3 is 12 residues. The CDR3 is CAWSGLELTQYF. Written as DNA, the CDR3 is TGTGCCTGGAGCGGATTAGAATTGACCCAGTACTTC. Complete variable domain (other parts from reference TRBV30 and TRBJ2-5): SQTIHQWPATLVQPVGSPLSLECTVEGTSNPNLYWYRQAAGRGLQLLFYSVGIGQISSEVPQNLSASRPQDRQFILSSKKLLLSDSGFYLCAWSGLELTQYFGPGTRLLVL.

This rearrangement joins TRBV5-4 to TRBJ2-3, with 8 bases that match TRBD1. The junction had 5 bases not matched to a gene; V was cut back by 2 bases and J by 6 bases. Germline CDR1 reads SGHNT; CDR2 reads YYREEE (reference sequence). There are 14 residues in the CDR3. CDR3: CASSFAGGQDTQYF. As DNA, the CDR3 is TGTGCCAGCAGCTTCGCAGGGGGCCAGGATACGCAGTATTTT.

This chain uses TRBV11-3 with TRBJ2-2; 14 bases map to TRBD2. Trimming at V came to 5 bases and at J to 2 bases, leaving 4 bases not matched to a gene. Germline V gene data show CDR1 as SGHNT and CDR2 as YENEEA. The CDR3 totals 17 residues. This CDR3 is CASSPGLAGANTGELFF. DNA of the CDR3: TGTGCCAGCAGCCCGGGACTAGCGGGGGCCAACACCGGGGAGCTGTTTTTT.

The chain recombines TRBV20-1 with TRBJ2-1, with D perhaps assigned TRBD1 or TRBD2 (5 bases each). The ends were cut back, 0 bases at V and 9 bases at J, with 18 bases in the middle. The germline V gene encodes CDR1 DFQATT and CDR2 SNEGSKA (reference sequence). This CDR3 is built from 15 residues. The DNA for the CDR3 is TGCAGTGCTAGAGATTGGGGGTTGGATAGCGCTGAGCAGTTCTTC. This gives the protein CSARDWGLDSAEQFF.

The sample holds one count of this clonotype. The rearrangement joins TRBV7-3 to TRBJ1-1; no reliable D call. There are 13 residues in the CDR3. The V and J ends lost 5 bases and 2 bases respectively, with 9 bases between them. Germline CDR1 and CDR2: SGHTA and FQGTGA. CDR3 in DNA: TGTGCCAGCAGCGCAATAGAAAACACTGAAGCTTTCTTT. It specifies CASSAIENTEAFF.

This chain links TRBV4-3 with TRBJ2-7; tentatively, D is TRBD1 (7 bases). This CDR3 comprises 14 residues. V lost 1 base and J lost 3, with 10 bases in between. Germline CDR1 and CDR2: LGHNA and YSLEER. Here the CDR3 DNA reads TGCGCCAGCAGCCAAGGACAGGGACTCTACGAGCAGTACTTC. Translation: CASSQGQGLYEQYF.

This clonotype was seen a handful of times. The V call is TRBV4-3, the J call TRBJ2-1; 11 positions agree with TRBD2. Germline loops: CDR1 LGHNA, CDR2 YSLEER. The CDR3 is 17 amino acids. J gave up 10 bases and V 1 base, and 12 bases lay outside the gene matches. Written as DNA, the CDR3 is TGCGCCAGCAGCCAAGTCACGGGGCTAGCGGGAGGAAAGGAGCAGTTCTTC. Translating it yields CASSQVTGLAGGKEQFF.

This chain connects TRBV20-1 to TRBJ1-1, with D tentatively TRBD1 (5 bases). The CDR3 has 13 amino acids. Trimming shortened V by 4 bases and J by 3 bases, and 12 bases separated the two germline ends. Per germline, CDR1 DFQATT and CDR2 SNEGSKA (reference sequence). CDR3 amino acids: CSAKDSAYTEAFF. CDR3 bases: TGCAGTGCTAAAGACAGCGCCTACACTGAAGCTTTCTTT.

The rearrangement links TRBV11-1 to TRBJ2-3; D is ambiguous. The V end was cut by 4 bases, the J end by 5 bases, with 7 bases between. This CDR3 has 12 amino acids. Germline V lookup: CDR1 SGHAT, CDR2 FQDESV (reference sequence). The CDR3 loop reads CASSSSGDTQYF. The CDR3 nucleotides are TGTGCCAGCAGCTCTTCAGGAGATACGCAGTATTTT.

The V gene is TRBV14, the J gene TRBJ2-7, with D possibly TRBD1 on 6 matching bases. This CDR3 has 16 amino acids. Looked up from germline, CDR1 is SGHDN and CDR2 is FVKESK. V was pared by 3 bases and J by 0 bases, with 15 bases between. CDR3 amino acids: CASSQGPDRLSYEQYF. The CDR3 nucleotides read TGTGCCAGCAGCCAGGGCCCAGACAGGCTCTCCTACGAGCAGTACTTC. The entire variable domain, with the rest obtained from reference TRBV14 and TRBJ2-7, is as follows: EAGVTQFPSHSVIEKGQTVTLRCDPISGHDNLYWYRRVMGKEIKFLLHFVKESKQDESGMPNNRFLAERTGGTYSTLKVQPAELEDSGVYFCASSQGPDRLSYEQYFGPGTRLTVT.

Only a few counts were recorded for this clonotype. J is TRBJ2-1 and V is TRBV4-3; D is possibly TRBD1 or TRBD2 (5 bases each). Germline CDR1 is LGHNA and CDR2 is YSLEER. V shed 3 bases and J shed 6 bases, with 18 bases lying between them. The length of the CDR3 is 16 residues. For the CDR3, the DNA is TGCGCCAGCAGCCAGGCGACGGGGAGAGGGGTCAATGAGCAGTTCTTC. This encodes CASSQATGRGVNEQFF.

The chain has TRBV29-1 and TRBJ1-3; D is unclear. Per the germline V gene, CDR1 is SQVTM and CDR2 is ANQGSEA. The CDR3 has 11 amino acids. V was cut by 7 bases and J by 2 bases, with 6 bases left in between. The CDR3 spells CSAAAGNTIYF. The DNA for the CDR3 is TGCAGCGCGGCAGCTGGAAACACCATATATTTT.

This clonotype has a handful of counts. V is TRBV6-5 and J is TRBJ2-1; D is uncertain. Trimming shortened V by 6 bases and J by 5 bases, and 20 bases separated the two germline ends. CDR1 and CDR2 (germline): MNHEY, SVGAGI. There are 16 residues in the CDR3. The CDR3 protein is CASSFAQFLTDNEQFF. DNA of the CDR3: TGTGCCAGCAGCTTTGCCCAATTCTTGACTGACAATGAGCAGTTCTTC.

This clonotype has only a few counts. This rearrangement joins TRBV18 to TRBJ2-1; no reliable D call. V shed 0 bases and J shed 1 base, with 13 bases lying between them. CDR3 length: 17 residues. Per germline, CDR1 KGHSH and CDR2 LQKENI. CDR3 residues: CASSPPSGLSSYNEQFF. The CDR3 DNA reads as TGTGCCAGCTCACCACCTAGTGGGCTATCTTCCTACAATGAGCAGTTCTTC.

This clonotype was counted between two and nine times. CDR3 residues: CASSPQGGGTNQPQHF. Written as DNA, the CDR3 is TGCGCCAGCAGCCCCCAGGGAGGGGGCACCAATCAGCCCCAGCATTTT. The chain carries TRBV4-1 and TRBJ1-5, with TRBD1 matching over 7 bases. This CDR3 comprises 16 residues. V was clipped by 4 bases and J by 3 bases; unmatched bases: 9. CDR1 and CDR2 from the germline V gene are MGHRA and YSYEKL.